The 19 T cell receptor beta chains presented below share a single source sample, sequenced in a study of metastatic and nonmetastatic thyroid tumors. Nobody among the patients had been given any treatment before thyroid surgery. TCRdb re-analyzed the PCR reads through MiXCR. The table includes roughly 55,000 clones, around 15% detected once. Sequencing used blood. The source of these receptors is a male donor with papillary thyroid cancer or a benign thyroid nodule (not recorded which). Some clones in this sample may be carry-over from other donors' samples.

Regarding this clone: Other DNA sequences of this sample code for an identical CDR3. The chain joins TRBV12-3 or TRBV12-4 to TRBJ2-1, with a tentative D call TRBD2 (5 bases). The CDR3 length is 17 residues. Trimming removed 8 bases at V and 2 bases at J, with 22 bases between. DNA of the CDR3: TGTGCCAGCTCCGGTGGGTTTGCGGGTATAACCTACAATGAGCAGTTCTTC. This sequence encodes CASSGGFAGITYNEQFF.

This clone was picked up many times. V usage is TRBV28 and J usage is TRBJ1-1; tentative D call: TRBD1 (5 bases). Trimming left V 7 bases short and J 4 bases short, with 19 bases between. Germline V lookup: CDR1 MDHEN, CDR2 SYDVKM. The CDR3 consists of 15 residues. The CDR3 loop reads CASILRAGGGTEAFF. The CDR3 DNA is TGTGCCAGCATCCTCCGAGCAGGCGGGGGCACTGAAGCTTTCTTT.

This clone was counted many times. The chain uses TRBV2 and TRBJ2-3; D might be TRBD2 (6 bases). The CDR3 is made up of 11 amino acids. Germline lookup yields CDR1 SNHLY and CDR2 FYNNEI. CDR3 sequence: CARAGRDTQYF. Here the CDR3 DNA reads TGTGCTCGGGCGGGAAGAGATACGCAGTATTTT.

This clone was observed at least ten times. In nucleotides, the CDR3 is TGCGCCAGCAGCTTGACTAGCGGGCCATCCTACGAGCAGTACTTC. It encodes CASSLTSGPSYEQYF. The gene calls are TRBV5-1 and TRBJ2-7; TRBD2 matches 9 bases. The germline CDR1 and CDR2 sequences are SGHRS and YFSETQ. The CDR3 has 15 amino acids. V lost 1 base, J lost 1 base, and 3 bases stayed unmatched.

This clone is labeled medium-sized (0.01 to 0.1%). The chain is built from TRBV6-1 and TRBJ1-6, with 8 bases fitting TRBD1. The germline gives CDR1 MNHNS, CDR2 SASEGT. The CDR3 sequence is 15 residues long. The J segment lost 11 bases and the V segment lost 5 bases, leaving 11 bases of the junction unmatched. CDR3 sequence (DNA): TGTGCCAGCAGTACGCCGCAGGGGGCTGGGGCACCCCTCCACTTT. Residues: CASSTPQGAGAPLHF.

Only a few counts were recorded for this clone. A read error may account for a junction end that differs from germline. This rearrangement joins TRBV19 to TRBJ2-1; weak D call: TRBD1 (6 bases). CDR1 and CDR2 from the germline V gene are LNHDA and SQIVND (reference sequence). The CDR3 length is 13 residues. The CDR3 nucleotides read TGTGCCGGTAGTATACGGACAGTCAATGGGCAGTTCTTC. Its translation is CAGSIRTVNGQFF. The whole variable domain, filled in from reference TRBV19 and TRBJ2-1, reads DGGITQSPKYLFRKEGQNVTLSCEQNLNHDAMYWYRQDPGQGLRLIYYSQIVNDFQKGDIAEGYSVSREKKESFPLTVTSAQKNPTAFYLCAGSIRTVNGQFFGPGTRLTVL.

This clone was seen at least ten times. The chain has TRBV20-1 and TRBJ2-5, with TRBD2 identical over 8 bases. The junction had 8 bases not matched to a gene; V was cut back by 3 bases and J by 5 bases. CDR3 length equals 14 residues. Germline CDR1 is DFQATT and CDR2 is SNEGSKA (reference sequence). CDR3 amino acids: CSARWGLDLETQYF. DNA of the CDR3: TGCAGTGCTAGGTGGGGACTAGATTTGGAGACCCAGTACTTC.

At least ten counts were recorded for this clone. The chain is built from TRBV5-4 and TRBJ2-6; D could derive from TRBD1 or TRBD2 (5 bases each). V lost 2 bases and J lost 2, with 11 bases in between. The CDR3 runs 16 residues. The germline gives CDR1 SGHNT, CDR2 YYREEE (reference sequence). CDR3 nucleotide sequence: TGTGCCAGCAGCTTAGTATGGGGGACTGGGGCCAACGTCCTGACTTTC. It specifies CASSLVWGTGANVLTF.

On this clone: This could be a read error, since a much larger clone is one nucleotide away. Other nucleotide sequences in the sample specify the same CDR3. The CDR3 DNA reads as TGTGCCAGCAGCCTGACTAGCGGGAATATCGGGGAGCTTTTTTTT. Protein sequence: CASSLTSGNIGELFF. V usage is TRBV5-4 and J usage is TRBJ2-2; the match to TRBD2 covers 11 bases. Germline V gene sequence: CDR1 SGHNT, CDR2 YYREEE (reference sequence). This CDR3 is built from 15 residues.

CDR3 coding DNA: TGTGCCACCAGCAGCCGTAGGGGGTCCTACTATCATTACTTC. It yields the protein CATSSRRGSYYHYF. The V call is TRBV15, the J call TRBJ2-7; TRBD1 is a possible D gene (6 bases). Trimming shortened V by 3 bases and J by 13 bases, and 22 bases separated the two germline ends. The CDR3 extends over 14 amino acids. CDR1 and CDR2 (germline): LNHNV, YYDKDF (reference sequence).

This clone was counted many times. The J gene is TRBJ2-7, the V gene TRBV5-6, with D tentatively TRBD1 or TRBD2 (5 bases each). The CDR3 consists of 13 residues. V shed 3 bases and J shed 4 bases, with 11 bases lying between them. Germline values: CDR1 SGHDT, CDR2 YYEEEE. The CDR3 spells CASSSGPLYEQYV. The CDR3 region has the DNA TGTGCCAGCAGCTCGGGACCCTTATACGAGCAGTACGTC.

This clone occurred many times. The chain is built from TRBV15 and TRBJ1-5; no clear D. V gave up 5 bases and J gave up 3 bases, with 11 bases separating them. The CDR3 is 14 residues long. Per germline, CDR1 LNHNV and CDR2 YYDKDF (reference sequence). DNA for the CDR3: TGTGCCACCAGCCAACGAGGGCACAATCAGCCCCAGCATTTT. Its translation is CATSQRGHNQPQHF.

With regard to this clone: Just one base apart from a much larger clone, this may be a read error. The chain combines TRBV29-1 with TRBJ1-3; D is ambiguous. Per germline, CDR1 SQVTM and CDR2 ANQGSEA. V shed 4 bases and J shed 0 bases, with 10 bases lying between them. The CDR3 sequence is 14 residues long. The CDR3 DNA reads as TGCAGCGTTGTGTACAGAAACTCTGGAAACACCATATATTTT. It translates to CSVVYRNSGNTIYF.

This clone occurred many times. The rearrangement joins TRBV18 to TRBJ2-2; no clear D gene. Germline CDR1 and CDR2: KGHSH and LQKENI. The CDR3 totals 11 residues. V gave up 0 bases and J gave up 7 bases, with 0 bases separating them. Written as DNA, the CDR3 is TGTGCCAGCTCACCACCCGGGGAGCTGTTTTTT. Protein sequence: CASSPPGELFF.

There are many counts of this clone. The CDR3 is CSVGKGGLNYEQYF. Here the CDR3 DNA reads TGCAGCGTGGGAAAAGGAGGCCTTAACTACGAGCAGTACTTC. The chain couples TRBV29-1 to TRBJ2-7; TRBD2 is a possible D gene (5 bases). Germline V CDR1 and CDR2: SQVTM, ANQGSEA. CDR3 length equals 14 residues. Trimming cost V 6 bases and J 3 bases, with 18 bases left between them.

Only a few counts were recorded for this clone. This may be a read error: a much more frequent sequence differs by one nucleotide. The chain joins TRBV27 to TRBJ2-3; TRBD2 matches at 10 bases. Germline CDR1 and CDR2: MNHEY and SMNVEV (reference sequence). After removal of 7 bases from V and 2 bases from J, the junction contained 6 bases not matched to a gene. This CDR3 is built from 15 residues. The chain's CDR3 is CASIPAGGVTDTQYF. In DNA form, the CDR3 reads TGTGCCAGCATCCCAGCGGGGGGGGTCACAGATACGCAGTATTTT.

The CDR3 DNA follows: TGTGCCAGCAGTCCTCGGGACGGAGGGTCGAACACTGAAGCTTTCTTT. Translating gives CASSPRDGGSNTEAFF. The chain combines TRBV12-3 or TRBV12-4 with TRBJ1-1; D possibly corresponds to TRBD1 (5 bases). The CDR3 sequence is 16 residues long. Trimming left V 5 bases short and J 1 base short, with 17 bases between.

This clone was counted at least ten times. The genes are TRBV5-6 and TRBJ2-7; no reliable D call. CDR1 is SGHDT, CDR2 YYEEEE, per germline. V lost 1 base, J lost 2 bases, and 4 bases lay in between. There are 12 residues in the CDR3. The CDR3 spells CASSLHPYEQYF. As DNA, the CDR3 is TGTGCCAGCAGCTTGCATCCCTACGAGCAGTACTTC.

This clone has just a few counts. V and J are TRBV4-1 and TRBJ2-7; 8 bases align to TRBD2. Germline trimming cut 1 base from V and 7 bases from J; bases unmatched to any gene: 27. The CDR3 spans 21 residues. From germline, CDR1 is MGHRA and CDR2 YSYEKL. CDR3 region: CASSQALPFGRETPGPKEQYV. The CDR3 nucleotides read TGCGCCAGCAGCCAAGCCCTACCTTTCGGGAGGGAAACACCAGGTCCCAAAGAGCAGTACGTC.